Listed here are 14 T cell receptor beta chains from one sample, sequenced in a study of cytomegalovirus exposure and HLA in healthy donors. In the PCR, 60 Vbeta and 13 Jbeta primers were used. Data came from immunoSEQ multiplex PCR; TCRdb stores just in-frame clones and leaves some out. The sample contains about 120,000 clones, around two thirds of which appear only once. The sample taken for sequencing was PBMCs. The receptor source for this set is a human donor in good health.

The rearrangement links TRBV6-1 to TRBJ2-4, with 13 nucleotides matching TRBD2. V shed 4 bases, J shed 2 bases, and the junction held 2 bases outside the gene matches. This CDR3 has 16 residues. Germline loops: CDR1 MNHNS, CDR2 SASEGT. The CDR3 bases are TGTGCCAGCAGTGGGGGACTAGCGGGAACCAAAAACATTCAGTACTTC. Translating gives CASSGGLAGTKNIQYF.

The rearrangement joins TRBV30 to TRBJ2-1; TRBD2 aligns across 14 bases. The CDR3 runs 17 residues. CDR1 is GTSNPN, CDR2 SVGIG, per germline (reference sequence). V gave up 1 base and J gave up 1 base; unmatched junction bases: 3. The CDR3 bases are TGTGCCTGGAGTGGGGGACTAGCGGGAGTTTCCTACAATGAGCAGTTCTTC. Translating gives CAWSGGLAGVSYNEQFF.

J is TRBJ1-2 and V is TRBV6-4; D gene unclear. Trimming took 6 bases from V and 3 from J, leaving 17 bases between them. Germline assignment: CDR1 MRHNA and CDR2 SNTAGT. This CDR3 has 15 amino acids. CDR3 residues: CASRGGGGQDYGYTF. The CDR3 DNA is TGTGCCAGCAGGGGAGGTGGAGGGCAGGACTATGGCTACACCTTC.

CDR3 nucleotide sequence: TGTGCCAGCAGTTTTTATGGGGCGGCAGGGCTAATCACTGAAGCTTTCTTT. Translation gives CASSFYGAAGLITEAFF. This chain uses TRBV27 with TRBJ1-1; D perhaps matches TRBD1 (5 bases). This CDR3 contains 17 residues. Per germline, CDR1 MNHEY and CDR2 SMNVEV (reference sequence). The ends were cut back, 3 bases at V and 4 bases at J, with 21 bases in the middle.

This chain links TRBV5-4 with TRBJ1-1, with 9 bases aligning to TRBD1. In germline, CDR1 is SGHNT, CDR2 YYREEE (reference sequence). V was clipped by 4 bases and J by 4 bases; unmatched bases: 14. CDR3 length: 17 residues. The CDR3 region has the DNA TGTGCCAGCAGCCGAGCGGGACAGGGTAGAATTGGCACTGAAGCTTTCTTT. Its translation: CASSRAGQGRIGTEAFF.

This sequence joins TRBV11-2 and TRBJ1-2; D is unclear. In germline, CDR1 is SGHAT, CDR2 FQNNGV. Trimming removed 5 bases at V and 8 bases at J, with 15 bases between. The CDR3 sequence is 13 residues long. CDR3: CASSLPGVGGYTF. The CDR3 coding sequence is TGTGCCAGCAGCCTACCCGGGGTGGGCGGCTACACCTTC.

This chain uses TRBV5-4 with TRBJ2-1; TRBD2 agrees at 9 bases. The ends lost 0 bases at V and 8 bases at J; junction bases unmatched: 3. Germline CDR1 is SGHNT and CDR2 is YYREEE (reference sequence). The CDR3 extends over 14 amino acids. The CDR3 is CASSLGGRADEQFF. DNA for the CDR3: TGTGCCAGCAGCTTGGGCGGGAGGGCCGATGAGCAGTTCTTC.

The chain has TRBV6-5 and TRBJ2-2, with 9 bases matching TRBD2. Germline V gene sequence: CDR1 MNHEY, CDR2 SVGAGI. This CDR3 has 13 amino acids. The J segment lost 10 bases and the V segment lost 1 base, leaving 1 base of the junction unmatched. CDR3 protein: CASSYLAGEELFF. The CDR3 coding sequence is TGTGCCAGCAGTTACTTAGCGGGGGAGGAGCTGTTTTTT.

This chain uses TRBV10-3 with TRBJ2-3, with TRBD1 matching 7 bases. The CDR3 covers 17 residues. In germline, CDR1 is ENHRY, CDR2 SYGVKD. After removal of 4 bases from V and 1 base from J, the junction contained 11 bases not matched to a gene. This chain's CDR3 is CAISVRTGRPGTDTQYF. The DNA of the CDR3 is TGTGCCATCAGTGTAAGGACAGGACGGCCAGGCACAGATACGCAGTATTTT.

V is TRBV23-1 and J is TRBJ1-5; a possible D gene is TRBD1 (6 bases). Being an ORF, TRBV23-1 has a function that is uncertain. Trimming took off 0 bases at V and 4 bases at J, with 10 bases between the two ends. The CDR3 loop spans 15 amino acids. The CDR3 DNA reads as TGCGCCAGCAGTCAATCAACAGGGATTAATCAGCCCCAGCATTTT. Translation gives CASSQSTGINQPQHF.

The genes are TRBV14 and TRBJ2-5, with D unclear. The CDR3 is 16 amino acids. Trimming removed 4 bases from V and 3 bases from J, with 18 bases in between. Looked up from germline, CDR1 is SGHDN and CDR2 is FVKESK. Here the CDR3 DNA reads TGTGCCAGCAGCCGTTCCTTGGGCTCTACCAAAGAGACCCAGTACTTC. Protein sequence: CASSRSLGSTKETQYF.

The J gene is TRBJ2-5, the V gene TRBV5-1; D may be TRBD2 (7 bases). The germline V and J ends were trimmed by 6 bases and 5 bases, with 20 bases remaining between them. The CDR3 runs to 15 residues. CDR1 is SGHRS and CDR2 is YFSETQ in the germline V gene. The CDR3 nucleotides read TGCGCCAGCAAAAATGGGGGGGGGCAGTTGGAGACCCAGTACTTC. It is translated as CASKNGGGQLETQYF.

Points on this clone: The CDR3 carries no conserved terminal phenylalanine or tryptophan, so it likely arises from a read error. CDR3 protein: CASNPGQGWGYTL. CDR3 nucleotide sequence: TGTGCCAGCAACCCAGGACAGGGATGGGGCTACACCCTC. The rearrangement uses TRBV6-5 and TRBJ1-2; 8 bases agree with TRBD1. This CDR3 has 13 amino acids. With V trimmed by 7 bases and J by 8 bases, 9 bases remained unmatched. CDR1 is MNHEY and CDR2 is SVGAGI in the germline V gene.

In its sample, this clone was seen once. The gene calls are TRBV27 and TRBJ2-7, with D possibly TRBD2 on 6 matching bases. The germline V gene has CDR1 MNHEY and CDR2 SMNVEV (reference sequence). The ends were cut back, 4 bases at V and 2 bases at J, with 9 bases in the middle. This CDR3 has 13 residues. CDR3 amino acids: CASSYSGTYEQYF. CDR3 nucleotides: TGTGCCAGCAGTTATAGCGGAACCTACGAGCAGTACTTC.